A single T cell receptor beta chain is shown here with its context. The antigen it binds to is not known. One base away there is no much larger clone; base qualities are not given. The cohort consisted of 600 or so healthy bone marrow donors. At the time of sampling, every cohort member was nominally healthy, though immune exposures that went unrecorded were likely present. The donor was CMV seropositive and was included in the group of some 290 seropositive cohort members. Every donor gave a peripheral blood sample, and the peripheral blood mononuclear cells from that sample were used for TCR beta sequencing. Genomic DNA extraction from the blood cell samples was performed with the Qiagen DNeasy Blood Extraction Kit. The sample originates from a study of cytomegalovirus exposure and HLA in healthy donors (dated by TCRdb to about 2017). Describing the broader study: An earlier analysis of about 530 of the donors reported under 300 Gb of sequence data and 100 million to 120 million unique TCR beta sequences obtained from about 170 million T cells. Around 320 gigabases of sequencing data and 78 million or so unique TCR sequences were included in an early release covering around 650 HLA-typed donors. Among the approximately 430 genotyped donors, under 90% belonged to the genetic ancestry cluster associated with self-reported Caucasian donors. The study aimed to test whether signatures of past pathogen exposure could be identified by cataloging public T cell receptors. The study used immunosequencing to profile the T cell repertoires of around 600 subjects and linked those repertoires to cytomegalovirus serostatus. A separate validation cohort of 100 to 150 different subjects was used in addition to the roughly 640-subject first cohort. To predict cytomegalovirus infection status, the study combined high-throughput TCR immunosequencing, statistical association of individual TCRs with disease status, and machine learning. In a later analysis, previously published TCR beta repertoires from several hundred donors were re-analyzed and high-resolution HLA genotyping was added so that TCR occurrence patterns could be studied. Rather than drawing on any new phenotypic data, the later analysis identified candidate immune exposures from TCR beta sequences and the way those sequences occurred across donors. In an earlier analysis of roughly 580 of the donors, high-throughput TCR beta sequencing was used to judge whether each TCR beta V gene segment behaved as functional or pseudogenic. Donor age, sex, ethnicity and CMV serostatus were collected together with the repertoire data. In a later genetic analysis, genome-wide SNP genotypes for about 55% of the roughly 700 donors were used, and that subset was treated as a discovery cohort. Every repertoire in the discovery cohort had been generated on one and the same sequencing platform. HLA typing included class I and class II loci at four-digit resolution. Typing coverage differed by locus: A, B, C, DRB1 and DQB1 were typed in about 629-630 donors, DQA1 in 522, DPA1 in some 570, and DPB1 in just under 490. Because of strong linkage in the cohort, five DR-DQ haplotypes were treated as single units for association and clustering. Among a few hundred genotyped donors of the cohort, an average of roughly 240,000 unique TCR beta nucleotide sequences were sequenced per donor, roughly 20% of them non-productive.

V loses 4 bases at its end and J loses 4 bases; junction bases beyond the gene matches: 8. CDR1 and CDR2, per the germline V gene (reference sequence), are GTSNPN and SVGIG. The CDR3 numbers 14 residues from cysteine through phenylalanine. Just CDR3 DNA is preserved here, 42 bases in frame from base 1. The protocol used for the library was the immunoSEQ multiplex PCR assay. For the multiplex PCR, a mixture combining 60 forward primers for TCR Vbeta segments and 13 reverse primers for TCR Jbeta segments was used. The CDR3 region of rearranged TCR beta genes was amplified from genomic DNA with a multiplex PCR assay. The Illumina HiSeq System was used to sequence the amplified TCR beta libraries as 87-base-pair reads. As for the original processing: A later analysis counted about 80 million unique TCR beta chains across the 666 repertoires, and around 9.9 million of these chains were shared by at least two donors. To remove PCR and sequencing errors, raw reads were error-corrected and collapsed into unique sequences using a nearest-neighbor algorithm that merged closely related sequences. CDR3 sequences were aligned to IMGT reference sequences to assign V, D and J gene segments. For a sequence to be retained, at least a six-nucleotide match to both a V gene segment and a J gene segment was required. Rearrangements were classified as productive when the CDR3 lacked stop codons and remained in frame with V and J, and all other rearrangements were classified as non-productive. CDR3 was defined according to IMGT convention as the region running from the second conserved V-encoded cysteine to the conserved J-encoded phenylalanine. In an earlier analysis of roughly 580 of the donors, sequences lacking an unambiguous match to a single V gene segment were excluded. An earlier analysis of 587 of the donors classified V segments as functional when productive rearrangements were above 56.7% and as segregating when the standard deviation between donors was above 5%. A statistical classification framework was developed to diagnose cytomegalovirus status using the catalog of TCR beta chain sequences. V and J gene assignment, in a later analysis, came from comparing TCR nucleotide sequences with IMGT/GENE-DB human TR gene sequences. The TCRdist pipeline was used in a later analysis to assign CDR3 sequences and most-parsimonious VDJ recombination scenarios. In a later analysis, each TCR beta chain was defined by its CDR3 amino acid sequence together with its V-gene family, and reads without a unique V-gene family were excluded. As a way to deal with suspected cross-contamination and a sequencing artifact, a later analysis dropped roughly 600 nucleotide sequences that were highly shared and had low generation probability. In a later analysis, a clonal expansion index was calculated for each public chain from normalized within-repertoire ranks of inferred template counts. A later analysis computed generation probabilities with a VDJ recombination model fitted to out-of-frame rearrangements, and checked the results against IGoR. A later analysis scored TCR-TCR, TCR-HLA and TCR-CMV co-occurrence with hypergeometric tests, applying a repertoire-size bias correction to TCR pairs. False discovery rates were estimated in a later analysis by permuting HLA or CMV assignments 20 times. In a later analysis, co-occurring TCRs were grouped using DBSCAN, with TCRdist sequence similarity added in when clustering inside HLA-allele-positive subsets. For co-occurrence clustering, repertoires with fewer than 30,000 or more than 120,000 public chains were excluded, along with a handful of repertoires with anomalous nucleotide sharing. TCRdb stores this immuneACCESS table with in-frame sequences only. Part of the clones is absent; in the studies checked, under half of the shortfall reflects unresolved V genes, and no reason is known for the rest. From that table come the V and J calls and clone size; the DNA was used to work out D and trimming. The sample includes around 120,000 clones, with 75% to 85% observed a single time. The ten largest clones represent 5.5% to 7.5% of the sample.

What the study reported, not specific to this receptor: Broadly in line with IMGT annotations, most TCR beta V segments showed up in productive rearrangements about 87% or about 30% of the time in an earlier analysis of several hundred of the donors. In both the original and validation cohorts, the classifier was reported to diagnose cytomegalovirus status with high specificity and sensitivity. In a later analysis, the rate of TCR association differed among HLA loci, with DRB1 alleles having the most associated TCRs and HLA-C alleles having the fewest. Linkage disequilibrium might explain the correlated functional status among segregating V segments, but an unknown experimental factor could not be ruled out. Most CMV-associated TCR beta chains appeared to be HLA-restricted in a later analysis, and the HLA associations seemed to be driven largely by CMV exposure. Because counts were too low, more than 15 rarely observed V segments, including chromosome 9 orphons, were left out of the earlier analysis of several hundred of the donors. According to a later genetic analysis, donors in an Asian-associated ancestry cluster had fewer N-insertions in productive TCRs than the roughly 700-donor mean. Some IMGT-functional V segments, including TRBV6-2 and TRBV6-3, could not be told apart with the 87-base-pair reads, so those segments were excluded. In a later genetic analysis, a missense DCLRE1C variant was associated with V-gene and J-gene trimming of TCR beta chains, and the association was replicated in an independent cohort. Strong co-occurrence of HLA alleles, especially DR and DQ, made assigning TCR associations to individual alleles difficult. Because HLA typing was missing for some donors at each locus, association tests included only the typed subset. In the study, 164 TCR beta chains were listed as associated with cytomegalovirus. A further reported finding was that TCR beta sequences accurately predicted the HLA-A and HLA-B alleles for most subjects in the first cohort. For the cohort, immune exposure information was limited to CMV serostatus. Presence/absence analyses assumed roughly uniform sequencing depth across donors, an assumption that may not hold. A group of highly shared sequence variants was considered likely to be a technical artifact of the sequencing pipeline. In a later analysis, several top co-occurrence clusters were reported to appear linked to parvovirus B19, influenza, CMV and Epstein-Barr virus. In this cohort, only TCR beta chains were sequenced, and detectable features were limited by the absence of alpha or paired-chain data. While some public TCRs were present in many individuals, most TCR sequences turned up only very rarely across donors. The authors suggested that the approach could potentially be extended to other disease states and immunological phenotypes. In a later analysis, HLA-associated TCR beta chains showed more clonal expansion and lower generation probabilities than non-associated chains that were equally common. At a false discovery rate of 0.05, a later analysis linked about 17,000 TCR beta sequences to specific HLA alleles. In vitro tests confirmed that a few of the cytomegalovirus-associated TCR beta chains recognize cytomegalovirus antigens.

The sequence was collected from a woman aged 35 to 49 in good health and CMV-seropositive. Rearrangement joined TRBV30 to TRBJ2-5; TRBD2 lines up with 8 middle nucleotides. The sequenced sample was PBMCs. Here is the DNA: TGTGCCTGGACTTTAGCGGGGCGGGTAGAGACCCAGTACTTC. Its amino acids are CAWTLAGRVETQYF.